This TCR beta chain comes out of a study of read filtering for tumor transcriptome and immune sequencing. Study summary: Mean patient age was roughly 72 years, range about 47 to 90; approximately 17 male, 14 female.

Study-level results: In IR-seq, single-read clonotypes were 75% to 90% of clonotypes but around 3.4% of reads.

Germline CDR1 reads MNHNY; CDR2 reads SVGAGI (reference sequence). The CDR3 length is 13 residues. The trim removed 6 bases at V and 6 bases at J, leaving 8 bases unmatched. Molecular barcoded adaptors covering alpha/delta and beta/gamma chains were used on roughly 400 ng RNA. TCRdb re-analysed the reads in MiXCR, keeping a single row per CDR3 protein. The sample consists of 400 to 550 distinct CDR3 sequences, roughly 78% of them appearing once. Sampling of bone marrow took place during active disease in every patient. Comment on this clonotype: The antigen is unknown.

This clonotype was sampled from a donor at least 40 years old with multiple myeloma. This table probably holds off-target reads from a library built for another chain. The specimen was a population of CD138-negative cells sorted from bone marrow. The chain is built from TRBV6-6 and TRBJ2-7; the match to TRBD1 covers 7 bases. CDR3 sequence: CASSTTGIGEQYF. For the CDR3, the DNA is TGTGCCAGCAGCACGACAGGGATCGGCGAGCAGTACTTC.